The following is a T cell receptor (beta chain) sequence with its context. Its target is unknown. The repertoire was sequenced with immunoSEQ multiplex PCR; TCRdb's copy has only in-frame clones and lacks some. The sample includes around 2.1 million clones, approximately 94% seen only once; the top ten take approximately 0.13%. These data are taken from a study of shared clonotypes between healthy human individuals. Study-wide results and caveats: Non-shared clonotypes had lower generation probabilities than clonotypes shared by all four sorted-subset donors. Researchers sampled only blood; tissue repertoires likely differ. Sequencing depth was a factor that was expected to affect clonotype sharing among donors.

Sequenced input: naive CD4+ T cells sorted from blood. As to subset: CD45RA+ positively selected. This sequence originates from a man younger than 35 in good health.

CDR3 sequence (DNA): TGCGCCAGCAGCCAAGTCCCTACTAGCGGTGAGGCCTACGAGCAGTACTTC. This encodes CASSQVPTSGEAYEQYF. V usage is TRBV4-1 and J usage is TRBJ2-7; the match to TRBD2 covers 8 bases. The V and J ends lost 1 base and 2 bases, in that order; junction bases with no gene match: 10. Germline V CDR1 and CDR2: MGHRA, YSYEKL. The CDR3 covers 17 residues.